The 31 T cell receptor beta chains listed next were all sequenced from one sample in a study of blood T cells in healthy people across ages. PCR was performed a second time for 7 to 11 cycles using a sample-barcoded 5' primer and a J-beta primer mix. One entry per CDR3 protein, called by TCRdb with MiXCR from the 5' RACE reads. The sample yields some 640,000 distinct CDR3 sequences, approximately 30% seen once. Sequenced sample: blood. The origin of the receptors is a woman of 80 years or more in good health.

There are a few counts of this clonotype. The chain couples TRBV4-2 to TRBJ1-4, with 7 bases fitting TRBD1. The CDR3 length is 16 residues. V was clipped by 0 bases and J by 4 bases; unmatched bases: 5. CDR1 and CDR2 from the germline V gene are LGHNA and YNFKEQ. CDR3 sequence: CASSQESGTDNEKLFF. The CDR3 nucleotides are TGTGCCAGCAGCCAAGAATCCGGGACAGATAATGAAAAACTGTTTTTT.

The table lists this clonotype with a few counts. The genes are TRBV5-4 and TRBJ1-1; D gene ambiguous. Germline loops: CDR1 SGHNT, CDR2 YYREEE (reference sequence). V was shortened by 5 bases and J by 0 bases, with 5 bases between the two germline ends. This CDR3 is built from 12 residues. The CDR3 sequence: CASRGMNTEAFF. CDR3 sequence (DNA): TGTGCCAGCAGGGGGATGAACACTGAAGCTTTCTTT.

The chain combines TRBV20-1 with TRBJ2-7; possibly TRBD1 for D (6 bases). The V gene lost 1 base and the J gene lost 4 bases, with 14 bases spanning the gap. The CDR3 runs to 14 residues. CDR1 and CDR2 from the germline V gene are DFQATT and SNEGSKA (reference sequence). The CDR3 loop reads CSARVPGVWYEQYF. The CDR3 region has the DNA TGCAGTGCTAGAGTACCAGGGGTATGGTACGAGCAGTACTTC.

The chain combines TRBV7-6 with TRBJ1-4; possibly TRBD1 for D (6 bases). The CDR3 has 19 residues. The germline V gene encodes CDR1 SGHVS and CDR2 FNYEAQ. Between the trimmed V and J ends, which lost 2 bases and 8 bases, there was a span of 27 bases. CDR3 loop: CASSLTGSVAPQVLEKLFF. The CDR3 DNA is TGTGCCAGCAGCTTAACAGGGTCTGTCGCCCCGCAGGTCCTCGAAAAACTGTTTTTT.

As regards this clonotype: Its ends do not fully match the called genes, so a read error is possible. This chain connects TRBV9 to TRBJ2-1, with D possibly being TRBD2 (6 bases). This CDR3 region has 16 residues. In germline, CDR1 is SGDLS, CDR2 YYNGEE. For the CDR3, the DNA is TGTGCCAGCAGCGTAGTGGGAAGGGACTTCTACGATGAGCAGTTCTTC. Its translation: CASSVVGRDFYDEQFF.

The chain links TRBV5-5 to TRBJ1-5; D possibly corresponds to TRBD1 (6 bases). V was trimmed by 1 base and J by 7 bases, leaving 9 bases between them. CDR3 length: 13 residues. The V gene's germline CDR1 is SGHKS and CDR2 YYEKEE (reference sequence). This CDR3 reads CASSLWGAQPQHF. CDR3 nucleotides: TGTGCCAGCAGCTTGTGGGGGGCGCAGCCCCAGCATTTT.

There are many counts of this clonotype. This CDR3 reads CASSLRLAGEYEQYF. The CDR3 region has the DNA TGCGCCAGCAGCCTGCGACTAGCGGGGGAATACGAGCAGTACTTC. The V and J genes are TRBV4-3 and TRBJ2-7; TRBD2 agrees at 12 bases. V trimming: 4 bases; J trimming: 4 bases; junction bases outside the gene matches: 5. From germline, CDR1 is LGHNA and CDR2 YSLEER. There are 15 residues in the CDR3.

In this sample, this clonotype turned up a few times. The CDR3 DNA sequence: TGTGCCAGCAGTGAACAGGGTGATTCACCCCTCCACTTT. Translation gives CASSEQGDSPLHF. V is TRBV2 and J is TRBJ1-6; a weak D match, TRBD1 (5 bases). The CDR3 loop spans 13 amino acids. Deletions cut 2 bases from V and 8 bases from J, with 7 bases between. Germline V gene data show CDR1 as SNHLY and CDR2 as FYNNEI.

This chain links TRBV5-6 with TRBJ1-6; maybe TRBD1 (5 bases). V lost 4 bases to trimming and J lost 7 bases, with 18 bases between them. Per germline, CDR1 SGHDT and CDR2 YYEEEE. This CDR3 has 16 amino acids. CDR3 loop: CASSPGVGDWNSPLHF. Written as DNA, the CDR3 is TGTGCCAGCAGCCCCGGGGTCGGGGACTGGAATTCACCCCTCCACTTT.

This clonotype was detected many times. The V call is TRBV10-3, the J call TRBJ1-5, with TRBD1 as a possible D gene (6 bases). With 2 bases removed from V and 7 bases from J, the gap between germline ends came to 12 bases. This CDR3 region has 14 residues. The germline V gene has CDR1 ENHRY and CDR2 SYGVKD. The DNA for the CDR3 is TGTGCCATCAGTGAGCAGGGGCAGGGGCAGCCCCAGCATTTT. The encoded protein is CAISEQGQGQPQHF.

The chain links TRBV4-1 to TRBJ2-1; 9 bases align to TRBD2. Germline V gives CDR1 MGHRA, CDR2 YSYEKL. The CDR3 contains 16 residues. V dropped 1 base and J dropped 4; count of bases not matched to a gene: 5. The CDR3 DNA is TGCGCCAGCAGCCAAGTGGCGGGAGGGGAATACAATGAGCAGTTCTTC. As protein: CASSQVAGGEYNEQFF.

There are many counts of this clonotype. This rearrangement joins TRBV14 to TRBJ2-3; maybe TRBD2 (5 bases). Germline V gene lookup returns CDR1 SGHDN and CDR2 FVKESK. V lost 7 bases and J lost 7, with 18 bases in between. The CDR3 runs to 14 residues. CDR3 sequence reads: CASTPGGGLNTQYF. For the CDR3, the DNA is TGTGCCAGCACCCCCGGTGGAGGCCTCAATACGCAGTATTTT. Looking up the rest from reference TRBV14 and TRBJ2-3 gives the full variable domain: EAGVTQFPSHSVIEKGQTVTLRCDPISGHDNLYWYRRVMGKEIKFLLHFVKESKQDESGMPNNRFLAERTGGTYSTLKVQPAELEDSGVYFCASTPGGGLNTQYFGPGTRLTVL.

This clonotype showed up many times. The chain carries TRBV18 and TRBJ2-7, with D perhaps being TRBD1 or TRBD2 (5 bases each). V was cut by 6 bases and J by 6 bases, with 18 bases left in between. This CDR3 comprises 14 residues. The germline CDR1 and CDR2 sequences are KGHSH and LQKENI. The CDR3 loop reads CASSRIRDLGEQYF. The DNA for the CDR3 is TGTGCCAGCTCCCGTATCCGGGACCTTGGCGAGCAGTACTTC.

This clonotype showed up many times. The rearrangement joins TRBV5-8 to TRBJ1-2; weak D call: TRBD1 (5 bases). Germline CDR1 reads SGHTS; CDR2 reads YDEGEE. The CDR3 is 15 residues long. The V and J ends lost 4 bases and 3 bases respectively, with 16 bases between them. CDR3 coding DNA: TGTGCCAGCAGCCCTGGGACGAGAGCCTACTATGGCTACACCTTC. Translation: CASSPGTRAYYGYTF.

This clonotype was counted only a few times. The rearrangement links TRBV7-2 to TRBJ1-3, with 7 positions matching TRBD1. Trimming took 5 bases from V and 4 from J; bases not matched to a gene: 11. The CDR3 runs 16 residues. Germline lookup yields CDR1 SGHTA and CDR2 FQGNSA. The CDR3 loop reads CASSLDVRGRGNTIYF. In DNA form, the CDR3 reads TGTGCCAGCAGCCTCGACGTAAGGGGGCGAGGAAACACCATATATTTT.

Details on this clonotype: A much larger clone lies a single base off, so this may be a read error. The chain uses TRBV9 and TRBJ2-7, with TRBD2 matching 8 bases. The CDR3 loop spans 15 amino acids. Per germline, CDR1 SGDLS and CDR2 YYNGEE. In DNA, the CDR3 is TGTGCCGGCAGCTACGCCCCAGCGGGAGTATACGAGCAGTACTTC. It specifies CAGSYAPAGVYEQYF.

This clonotype was found many times. J is TRBJ2-5 and V is TRBV12-3 or TRBV12-4; 8 positions agree with TRBD2. With V trimmed by 2 bases and J by 5 bases, 4 bases remained unmatched. This CDR3 spans 14 amino acids. CDR3 nucleotide sequence: TGTGCCAGCAGTTTATCCGGGGGGGCCGAGACCCAGTACTTC. Translated, it gives CASSLSGGAETQYF.

For this clonotype: Being one base from a much bigger clone, this may be a read error. The chain recombines TRBV3-1 with TRBJ2-7; unclear D gene. Germline-derived CDR1 and CDR2 are LGHDT and YNNKEL (reference sequence). Trimming left V 0 bases short and J 5 bases short, with 17 bases between. CDR3 length equals 16 residues. CDR3 loop: CASSQDYGRLGDEQYF. The CDR3 bases are TGTGCCAGCAGCCAAGATTATGGCCGACTGGGCGACGAGCAGTACTTC.

The V and J genes are TRBV30 and TRBJ2-1; 9 bases match TRBD2. The CDR3 extends over 18 amino acids. V trimming: 5 bases; J trimming: 8 bases; junction bases outside the gene matches: 22. Germline V gives CDR1 GTSNPN, CDR2 SVGIG (reference sequence). The chain's CDR3 is CAWGSKSQAGGFRYEQFF. The CDR3 DNA sequence: TGTGCCTGGGGATCCAAATCCCAAGCGGGGGGCTTTCGGTATGAGCAGTTCTTC.

Many counts were recorded for this clonotype. The chain carries TRBV13 and TRBJ1-4; D uncertain. Germline loops: CDR1 PRHDT, CDR2 FYEKMQ (reference sequence). With 2 bases removed from V and 6 bases from J, the gap between germline ends came to 7 bases. The CDR3 has 13 residues. CDR3 protein: CASSLKLYEKLFF. The CDR3 bases are TGTGCCAGCAGCTTAAAGTTGTATGAAAAACTGTTTTTT.

Remarks on this clonotype: This may be a read error: a much more frequent sequence differs by one nucleotide. The V gene is TRBV28, the J gene TRBJ2-5; 8 bases align to TRBD2. CDR3 size: 16 residues. The germline CDR1 and CDR2 sequences are MDHEN and SYDVKM. The DNA of the CDR3 is TGTGCCAGCAGAGGCGGGGGGCCTCGTAACCAAGAGACCCAGCACTTC. The encoded protein is CASRGGGPRNQETQHF.

As for this clonotype: Possible read error: a much larger clone is one base away. V and J are TRBV7-2 and TRBJ2-1, with D possibly matching TRBD1 (6 bases). The ends were cut back, 3 bases at V and 3 bases at J, with 12 bases in the middle. The V gene's germline CDR1 is SGHTA and CDR2 FQGNSA. This CDR3 spans 15 amino acids. For the CDR3, the DNA is TGTGCCAGCAGCTTCTCCAGGACAGACTACAATGAGCAGTTCTTC. Translation gives CASSFSRTDYNEQFF.

This clonotype has more than one count but fewer than ten. The V call is TRBV6-2 or TRBV6-3, the J call TRBJ1-2; 7 bases are a match to TRBD1. The CDR3 is 17 amino acids. Germline CDR1 reads MNHEY; CDR2 reads SVGEGT. J gave up 4 bases and V 6 bases, and 17 bases lay outside the gene matches. CDR3 bases: TGTGCCAGCAGCCCCACGGGCAGGGGGACACTTACCTATGGCTACACCTTC. Translation gives CASSPTGRGTLTYGYTF.

About this clonotype: Given a much more abundant clone one base away, this may be a read error. The CDR3 sequence: CASSYYRGSFEETQFF. The DNA for the CDR3 is TGTGCCAGCAGCTACTACAGGGGTTCGTTCGAAGAGACCCAGTTCTTC. The genes are TRBV5-6 and TRBJ2-1, with 7 bases lining up with TRBD1. This CDR3 comprises 16 residues. V shed 3 bases and J 13 bases; nucleotides not matched to a gene: 19. Germline assignment: CDR1 SGHDT and CDR2 YYEEEE.

This clonotype was counted only a few times. J is TRBJ1-4 and V is TRBV12-3 or TRBV12-4; perhaps TRBD1 as D (5 bases). This CDR3 is 13 amino acids long. The V end was cut by 2 bases, the J end by 11 bases, with 12 bases between. The CDR3 protein is CASSLSGGGKLFF. The CDR3 DNA is TGTGCCAGCAGTTTAAGCGGGGGTGGTAAACTGTTTTTT.

The sample holds a few counts of this clonotype. Given a much more abundant clone one base away, this may be a read error. The V gene is TRBV5-6, the J gene TRBJ2-5; 7 bases line up with TRBD1. There are 16 residues in the CDR3. The V gene's germline CDR1 is SGHDT and CDR2 YYEEEE. CDR3 in amino acids: CASSLPTTGTQEAQYF. As DNA, the CDR3 is TGTGCCAGCAGCTTGCCGACGACAGGGACCCAAGAGGCCCAGTACTTC. The full variable domain, completed using reference TRBV5-6 and TRBJ2-5, is DAGVTQSPTHLIKTRGQQVTLRCSPKSGHDTVSWYQQALGQGPQFIFQYYEEEERQRGNFPDRFSGHQFPNYSSELNVNALLLGDSALYLCASSLPTTGTQEAQYFGPGTRLLVL.

This clonotype was seen ten or more times. The gene calls are TRBV9 and TRBJ1-6; D may be TRBD1 (5 bases). Trimming shortened V by 4 bases and J by 5 bases, and 13 bases separated the two germline ends. Per germline, CDR1 SGDLS and CDR2 YYNGEE. This CDR3 has 15 residues. In DNA, the CDR3 is TGTGCCAGCAGCCCCCAGGGACTGCATAATTCACCCCTCCACTTT. Translation: CASSPQGLHNSPLHF.

The table lists this clonotype with many counts. The chain couples TRBV6-1 to TRBJ2-1; 12 bases match TRBD2. The CDR3 consists of 15 residues. V dropped 10 bases and J dropped 5; count of bases not matched to a gene: 9. From germline, CDR1 is MNHNS and CDR2 SASEGT. In DNA, the CDR3 is TGTGCCACCAAGGTGGGACTAGCGGGTAACAATGAGCAGTTCTTC. Translated: CATKVGLAGNNEQFF.

This clonotype was seen at least ten times. The genes are TRBV7-9 and TRBJ2-7; 7 positions agree with TRBD1. CDR1 is SEHNR and CDR2 is FQNEAQ in the germline V gene (reference sequence). The CDR3 is 14 residues long. Trimming at V came to 6 bases and at J to 2 bases, leaving 7 bases not matched to a gene. DNA of the CDR3: TGTGCCAGCAGTTCGACAGGGAACCCCTACGAGCAGTACTTC. Protein: CASSSTGNPYEQYF.

Note on this clonotype: With a much larger clone just one base away, this may be a read error. V and J are TRBV12-3 or TRBV12-4 and TRBJ1-4; no reliable D call. This CDR3 spans 14 amino acids. CDR3 residues: CACSLGAAGEKLFF. As DNA, the CDR3 is TGTGCCTGCAGTTTAGGCGCGGCGGGTGAAAAACTGTTTTTT.

V gene TRBV5-1 combines with J gene TRBJ1-1; TRBD1 might be the D (6 bases). The CDR3 length is 13 residues. Germline values: CDR1 SGHRS, CDR2 YFSETQ. V lost 3 bases to trimming and J lost 5 bases, with 11 bases between them. The CDR3 sequence is CASSSNRETEAFF. CDR3 nucleotides: TGCGCCAGCAGCTCTAACAGGGAAACTGAAGCTTTCTTT.